The sequence of this TCR beta chain was determined in a study of T cells after posttransplantation cyclophosphamide. Study-wide findings and caveats: Recipient CMV seropositivity and CMV reactivation strongly tracked TRB clonality. Skin or GI-infiltrating T cells shared few TRB sequences with blood.

The CDR3 is 18 amino acids. V lost 0 bases and J lost 13; bases outside the gene matches: 21. Germline V gives CDR1 ENHRY, CDR2 SYGVKD. About this clone itself: Its antigen is still unknown.

Clones were sequenced by immunoSEQ multiplex PCR, and TCRdb holds only the in-frame ones, with some missing. The data show about 66,000 clones, roughly 93% seen once. This clonotype was sampled from a woman aged 25 to 39 in good health and a related stem cell transplant donor. The V call is TRBV10-3, the J call TRBJ2-3, with 8 bases lining up with TRBD2. Sequencing was carried out using PBMCs. CDR3 sequence (DNA): TGTGCCATCAGTGAGTCGAAGGAGATCGGGGGGGCCGTTATTCAGGAGTATTTT. Translated: CAISESKEIGGAVIQEYF.